These 32 T cell receptor beta chains came from one sample sequenced in a study of T cells in Graves' hyperthyroidism and ophthalmopathy. Amplification targeted TCR beta CDR3 regions from RNA transcripts. HTBI primers drove first-round RT-PCR of the TCR CDR3. Using its own MiXCR run on the multiplex PCR reads, TCRdb lists one record per CDR3 protein. This table has 350,000 to 400,000 distinct CDR3 sequences, around 14% appearing once. Input material: blood. These receptors originate from a woman in her 30s with Graves' hyperthyroidism.

This clonotype was counted only a few times. The DNA of the CDR3 is TGTGCCAGCAGCTCTTGGGCTAGCGGGAGATTCGGTGATGAGCAGTTCTTC. It specifies CASSSWASGRFGDEQFF. The chain is built from TRBV5-6 and TRBJ2-1; 10 bases map to TRBD2. After removal of 3 bases from V and 8 bases from J, the junction contained 14 bases not matched to a gene. This CDR3 comprises 17 residues. CDR1 and CDR2 (germline): SGHDT, YYEEEE.

Ten or more counts support this clonotype. CDR3 amino acids: CASSYSRGSSYEQYF. The CDR3 DNA reads TGTGCCAGCAGCTACTCACGGGGGAGCTCCTACGAGCAGTACTTC. The chain employs TRBV7-9 and TRBJ2-7, with D tentatively TRBD2 (6 bases). The CDR3 runs 15 residues. V dropped 4 bases and J dropped 0 bases, with 13 bases sitting between them. In germline, CDR1 is SEHNR, CDR2 FQNEAQ (reference sequence).

The chain has TRBV6-1 and TRBJ2-7, with TRBD1 matching over 8 bases. This CDR3 spans 18 amino acids. V lost 5 bases and J lost 4; bases outside the gene matches: 19. The germline gives CDR1 MNHNS, CDR2 SASEGT. The CDR3 reads CASSSSPKATGDGYEQYF. CDR3 DNA sequence: TGTGCCAGCAGTTCCTCCCCGAAAGCGACAGGGGATGGATACGAGCAGTACTTC.

This clonotype showed up just a few times. This sequence joins TRBV5-6 and TRBJ1-1; D gene unclear. Germline CDR1 and CDR2: SGHDT and YYEEEE. This CDR3 is built from 15 residues. V shed 1 base and J shed 5 bases, with 15 bases lying between them. The CDR3 bases are TGTGCCAGCAGCTTGTTAAATAAGGCGGCGACTGAAGCTTTCTTT. It encodes CASSLLNKAATEAFF.

This clonotype was seen only a few times. An end of the junction differs from the germline gene, which may be a read error. The chain uses TRBV3-1 and TRBJ2-6, with D perhaps assigned TRBD1 or TRBD2 (5 bases each). The germline V gene has CDR1 LGHDT and CDR2 YNNKEL (reference sequence). The CDR3 has 14 residues. The CDR3: CASTGDPGADVLTF. For the CDR3, the DNA is TGTGCCAGCACCGGGGATCCTGGGGCCGACGTCCTGACTTTC.

The gene calls are TRBV28 and TRBJ1-1, with D possibly matching TRBD1 (5 bases). Trimming took off 8 bases at V and 5 bases at J, with 15 bases between the two ends. CDR1 is MDHEN, CDR2 SYDVKM, per germline. This CDR3 is built from 13 residues. CDR3 sequence: CASRWQGGTEAFF. CDR3 nucleotides: TGTGCCAGCCGATGGCAGGGAGGGACTGAAGCTTTCTTT.

This clonotype has a count of ten or more. The V gene is TRBV6-1, the J gene TRBJ2-1, with a weak D call TRBD1 (6 bases). Germline values: CDR1 MNHNS, CDR2 SASEGT. V lost 6 bases and J 0 bases, leaving 18 bases between the germline ends. The CDR3 extends over 17 amino acids. In nucleotides, the CDR3 is TGTGCCAGCAGCAGCCCGGGACACCCGAGCTCCTACAATGAGCAGTTCTTC. It yields the protein CASSSPGHPSSYNEQFF.

This clonotype was detected many times. CDR3 residues: CASRLAGLSTDTQYF. The CDR3 DNA follows: TGTGCCAGCAGGCTAGCGGGACTAAGCACAGATACGCAGTATTTT. The chain uses TRBV28 and TRBJ2-3, with 9 bases lining up with TRBD2. The V segment lost 6 bases and the J segment 0 bases; nucleotides outside the gene matches: 4. The CDR3 contains 15 residues. Germline V CDR1 and CDR2: MDHEN, SYDVKM.

This clonotype was seen ten or more times. The chain uses TRBV20-1 and TRBJ2-5; D may be TRBD2 (5 bases). V was trimmed by 5 bases and J by 3 bases, leaving 25 bases between them. CDR3 length: 17 residues. In germline, CDR1 is DFQATT, CDR2 SNEGSKA (reference sequence). The CDR3 reads CSAAPLAETGNKETQYF. CDR3 bases: TGCAGTGCTGCCCCCTTGGCCGAAACCGGGAATAAAGAGACCCAGTACTTC.

This clonotype was counted only a few times. A read error may be the cause here, since a much bigger clone is one base away. V gene TRBV27 combines with J gene TRBJ2-3, with D possibly being TRBD1 (5 bases). In germline, CDR1 is MNHEY, CDR2 SMNVEV (reference sequence). This CDR3 is 16 amino acids long. V lost 7 bases to trimming and J lost 1 base, with 18 bases between them. The CDR3 bases are TGTGCCAGCACCTCAGCCAGGGTGGTCGGCACAGATACGCAGTATTTT. This codes for CASTSARVVGTDTQYF.

This clonotype showed up many times. The rearrangement joins TRBV5-1 to TRBJ2-7, with a possible D match to TRBD2 (6 bases). Trimming pared 0 bases from V and 2 bases from J, leaving 9 bases between. This CDR3 contains 14 residues. CDR1 and CDR2 from the germline V gene are SGHRS and YFSETQ. CDR3 DNA: TGCGCCAGCAGCTTGGGGGGGGAGACCTACGAGCAGTACTTC. It encodes CASSLGGETYEQYF.

This clonotype came up many times. The rearrangement joins TRBV7-6 to TRBJ2-1, with 7 nucleotides matching TRBD2. With 0 bases clipped from V and 9 bases from J, the junction kept 8 bases outside the gene matches. CDR3 size: 15 residues. Germline V gene sequence: CDR1 SGHVS, CDR2 FNYEAQ. CDR3 sequence reads: CASSLAAGEHFEQFF. The CDR3 DNA is TGTGCCAGCAGCTTAGCGGCGGGAGAGCACTTTGAGCAGTTCTTC. The full variable domain, its missing parts supplied by reference TRBV7-6 and TRBJ2-1, is GAGVSQSPRYKVTKRGQDVALRCDPISGHVSLYWYRQALGQGPEFLTYFNYEAQQDKSGLPNDRFSAERPEGSISTLTIQRTEQRDSAMYRCASSLAAGEHFEQFFGPGTRLTVL.

CDR3 loop: CASSPGSAEPQHF. The CDR3, as DNA: TGTGCCAGCTCACCAGGCTCCGCGGAGCCCCAGCATTTT. The V gene is TRBV18, the J gene TRBJ1-5, with D unresolved. Germline-derived CDR1 and CDR2 are KGHSH and LQKENI. Trimming took 2 bases from V and 8 from J, leaving 10 bases between them. The CDR3 loop spans 13 amino acids.

This clonotype was observed many times. This sequence joins TRBV7-3 and TRBJ2-1; D is uncertain. V was shortened by 6 bases and J by 3 bases, with 6 bases between the two germline ends. The CDR3 runs 12 residues. Per germline, CDR1 SGHTA and CDR2 FQGTGA. CDR3 nucleotides: TGTGCCAGCAGTTACGACTACAATGAGCAGTTCTTC. It specifies CASSYDYNEQFF.

This clonotype was counted at least ten times. The chain's CDR3 is CASSDRGFTDTQYF. In DNA form, the CDR3 reads TGTGCCAGCAGTGACAGGGGGTTTACAGATACGCAGTATTTT. The genes are TRBV2 and TRBJ2-3, with 7 nucleotides matching TRBD1. The CDR3 sequence is 14 residues long. Germline values: CDR1 SNHLY, CDR2 FYNNEI. V trimming: 3 bases; J trimming: 3 bases; junction bases outside the gene matches: 3.

The chain uses TRBV9 and TRBJ2-3, with D unresolved. This CDR3 is 12 amino acids long. Trimming removed 4 bases at V and 4 bases at J, with 7 bases between. Germline V gene sequence: CDR1 SGDLS, CDR2 YYNGEE. The CDR3 DNA reads as TGTGCCAGCAGCCCAATCGCAGATACGCAGTATTTT. As protein: CASSPIADTQYF.

This clonotype appeared many times. J is TRBJ2-1 and V is TRBV7-9; 14 nucleotides align to TRBD2. V shed 11 bases, J shed 9 bases, and the junction held 6 bases outside the gene matches. The germline CDR1 and CDR2 sequences are SEHNR and FQNEAQ (reference sequence). This CDR3 has 13 amino acids. The CDR3 loop reads CAAGTSGSPEQFF. DNA for the CDR3: TGTGCCGCAGGGACTAGCGGGAGTCCTGAGCAGTTCTTC.

The J gene is TRBJ1-1, the V gene TRBV7-2; TRBD1 matches at 9 bases. Trimming took 5 bases from V and 4 from J; bases not matched to a gene: 5. The germline CDR1 and CDR2 sequences are SGHTA and FQGNSA. There are 14 residues in the CDR3. CDR3 loop: CASSIQGAGTEAFF. The CDR3 nucleotides are TGTGCCAGCAGCATACAGGGGGCAGGCACTGAAGCTTTCTTT.

There are many counts of this clonotype. The gene calls are TRBV6-1 and TRBJ1-1, with TRBD1 matching 9 bases. V lost 7 bases, J lost 1 base, and 7 bases stayed unmatched. This CDR3 has 15 residues. From germline, CDR1 is MNHNS and CDR2 SASEGT. For the CDR3, the DNA is TGTGCCAGCACCACAGGGGGCGCCGGGAACACTGAAGCTTTCTTT. The encoded protein is CASTTGGAGNTEAFF.

The table lists this clonotype with a few counts. The V and J genes are TRBV19 and TRBJ2-2; 12 bases map to TRBD2. Germline values: CDR1 LNHDA, CDR2 SQIVND (reference sequence). CDR3 size: 15 residues. V shed 6 bases and J 6 bases; nucleotides not matched to a gene: 5. The CDR3 loop is CASRMTSGSPGELFF. In nucleotides, the CDR3 is TGTGCCAGTAGGATGACTAGCGGGAGCCCCGGGGAGCTGTTTTTT.

V gene TRBV5-4 combines with J gene TRBJ1-4; 7 nucleotides line up with TRBD1. The CDR3 spans 14 residues. Trimming took 4 bases from V and 8 from J; bases not matched to a gene: 8. The germline V gene has CDR1 SGHNT and CDR2 YYREEE (reference sequence). CDR3 sequence: CASSKTGTEEKLFF. Written as DNA, the CDR3 is TGTGCCAGCAGCAAGACAGGGACGGAGGAAAAACTGTTTTTT.

V usage is TRBV9 and J usage is TRBJ2-7, with D unclear. Germline V CDR1 and CDR2: SGDLS, YYNGEE. CDR3 size: 13 residues. Deletions cut 1 base from V and 3 bases from J, with 8 bases between. The CDR3 reads CASSVLADYEQYF. The CDR3 DNA reads as TGTGCCAGCAGCGTATTAGCAGACTACGAGCAGTACTTC. The complete variable domain, with remaining parts taken from reference TRBV9 and TRBJ2-7, reads DSGVTQTPKHLITATGQRVTLRCSPRSGDLSVYWYQQSLDQGLQFLIQYYNGEERAKGNILERFSAQQFPDLHSELNLSSLELGDSALYFCASSVLADYEQYFGPGTRLTVT.

The CDR3 here is CASRGAGDNQPQHF. CDR3 DNA sequence: TGTGCCAGCCGTGGGGCAGGGGACAATCAGCCCCAGCATTTT. The rearrangement links TRBV25-1 to TRBJ1-5, with a possible D match to TRBD1 (6 bases). The V and J ends lost 8 bases and 3 bases respectively, with 14 bases between them. The CDR3 contains 14 residues. Germline V gene data show CDR1 as MGHDK and CDR2 as SYGVNS.

This clonotype was picked up many times. This rearrangement joins TRBV27 to TRBJ2-3; TRBD1 or TRBD2 may be the D gene (7 bases each). Trimming took 2 bases from V and 5 from J, leaving 17 bases between them. Germline CDR1 is MNHEY and CDR2 is SMNVEV (reference sequence). CDR3 size: 16 residues. The CDR3 bases are TGTGCCAGCAGTTTACGGATGCAGGGGGGGAGAGATACGCAGTATTTT. It encodes CASSLRMQGGRDTQYF.

V usage is TRBV20-1 and J usage is TRBJ2-1; D unresolved. Germline V gene lookup returns CDR1 DFQATT and CDR2 SNEGSKA (reference sequence). The V end was cut by 0 bases, the J end by 3 bases, with 15 bases between. This CDR3 contains 16 residues. The CDR3 coding sequence is TGCAGTGCTAGAGAAAGCAAGACCCGGGTCTACAATGAGCAGTTCTTC. It specifies CSARESKTRVYNEQFF.

This clonotype has more than one count but fewer than ten. The gene calls are TRBV7-9 and TRBJ2-5; TRBD1 matches 7 bases. The length of the CDR3 is 15 residues. With V trimmed by 5 bases and J by 5 bases, 11 bases remained unmatched. Germline assignment: CDR1 SEHNR and CDR2 FQNEAQ (reference sequence). The CDR3 nucleotides are TGTGCCAGCAGCAAGCCGGGACAGCCGCCGGAGACCCAGTACTTC. This translates into CASSKPGQPPETQYF.

J is TRBJ1-1 and V is TRBV2, with D unresolved. V gave up 5 bases and J gave up 4 bases, with 8 bases separating them. There are 12 residues in the CDR3. CDR1 and CDR2 from the germline V gene are SNHLY and FYNNEI. The CDR3 reads CASSPYITEAFF. CDR3 nucleotides: TGTGCCAGCAGTCCCTACATCACTGAAGCTTTCTTT.

This clonotype was picked up many times. This sequence joins TRBV25-1 and TRBJ2-5, with 9 bases lining up with TRBD2. CDR1 MGHDK and CDR2 SYGVNS come from the germline V gene. The CDR3 loop spans 15 amino acids. The J segment lost 4 bases and the V segment lost 3 bases, leaving 6 bases of the junction unmatched. The CDR3 spells CASSDGGRATETQYF. CDR3 bases: TGTGCCAGCAGTGATGGCGGGAGGGCCACAGAGACCCAGTACTTC.

The chain joins TRBV27 to TRBJ2-7; 7 bases align to TRBD2. The CDR3 consists of 15 residues. Looked up from germline, CDR1 is MNHEY and CDR2 is SMNVEV (reference sequence). V was clipped by 8 bases and J by 4 bases; unmatched bases: 14. The CDR3: CASGLSGQGYYEQYF. The CDR3 nucleotides are TGTGCCAGCGGCCTTAGCGGGCAAGGATATTACGAGCAGTACTTC.

This clonotype was observed at least ten times. The chain combines TRBV3-1 with TRBJ2-1; 8 nucleotides match TRBD1. Germline V gene sequence: CDR1 LGHDT, CDR2 YNNKEL (reference sequence). Trimming cost V 0 bases and J 7 bases; bases outside gene matches: 8. This CDR3 has 16 amino acids. The DNA of the CDR3 is TGTGCCAGCAGCCAAGATGGGGCAGGGGGCTGGAATGAGCAGTTCTTC. Translation: CASSQDGAGGWNEQFF.

This clonotype has at least ten counts. The chain carries TRBV7-2 and TRBJ2-7; maybe TRBD2 (6 bases). The V and J ends lost 0 bases and 2 bases respectively, with 17 bases between them. The V gene's germline CDR1 is SGHTA and CDR2 FQGNSA. The CDR3 totals 17 residues. This CDR3 is CASSLAFSGFNPYEQYF. DNA for the CDR3: TGTGCCAGCAGCTTAGCTTTTAGCGGTTTCAACCCCTACGAGCAGTACTTC.

In its sample, this clonotype was seen many times. V gene TRBV20-1 combines with J gene TRBJ2-5; 11 bases match TRBD2. This CDR3 comprises 15 residues. Germline V gives CDR1 DFQATT, CDR2 SNEGSKA (reference sequence). V gave up 5 bases and J gave up 0 bases; unmatched junction bases: 5. The CDR3 nucleotides are TGCAGTGCTTCCTGGACTAGCGGGTACCAAGAGACCCAGTACTTC. This sequence encodes CSASWTSGYQETQYF.